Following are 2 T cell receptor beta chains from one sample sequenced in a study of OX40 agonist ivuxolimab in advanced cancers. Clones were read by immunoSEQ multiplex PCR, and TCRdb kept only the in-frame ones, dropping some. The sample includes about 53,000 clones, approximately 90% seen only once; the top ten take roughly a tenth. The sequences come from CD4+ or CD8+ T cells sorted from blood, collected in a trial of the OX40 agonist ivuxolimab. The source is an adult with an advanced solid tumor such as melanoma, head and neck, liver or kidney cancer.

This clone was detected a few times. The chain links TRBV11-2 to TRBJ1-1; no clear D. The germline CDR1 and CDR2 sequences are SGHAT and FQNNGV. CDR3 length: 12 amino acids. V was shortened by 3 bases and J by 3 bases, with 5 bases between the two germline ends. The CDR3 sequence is CASSFPYTEAFF. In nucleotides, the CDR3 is TGTGCCAGCAGCTTCCCCTACACTGAAGCTTTCTTT.

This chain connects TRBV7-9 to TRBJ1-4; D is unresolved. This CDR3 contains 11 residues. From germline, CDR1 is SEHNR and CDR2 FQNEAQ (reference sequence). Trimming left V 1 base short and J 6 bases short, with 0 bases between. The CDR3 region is CASSLDEKLFF. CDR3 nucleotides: TGTGCCAGCAGCTTAGATGAAAAACTGTTTTTT.